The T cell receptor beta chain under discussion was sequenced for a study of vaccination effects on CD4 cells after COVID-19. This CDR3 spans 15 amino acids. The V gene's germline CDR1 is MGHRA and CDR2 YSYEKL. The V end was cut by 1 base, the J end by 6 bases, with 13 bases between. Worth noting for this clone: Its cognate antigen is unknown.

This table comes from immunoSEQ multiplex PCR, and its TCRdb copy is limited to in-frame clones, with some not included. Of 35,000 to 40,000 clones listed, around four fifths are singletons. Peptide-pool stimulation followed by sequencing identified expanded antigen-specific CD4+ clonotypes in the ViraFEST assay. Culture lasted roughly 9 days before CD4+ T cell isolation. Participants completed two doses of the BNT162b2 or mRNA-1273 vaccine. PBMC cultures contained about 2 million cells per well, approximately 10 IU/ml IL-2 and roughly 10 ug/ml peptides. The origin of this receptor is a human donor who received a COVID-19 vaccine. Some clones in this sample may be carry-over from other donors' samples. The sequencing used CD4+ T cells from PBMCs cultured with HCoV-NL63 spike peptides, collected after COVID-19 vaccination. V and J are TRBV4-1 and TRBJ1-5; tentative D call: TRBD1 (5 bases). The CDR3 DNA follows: TGCGCCAGCAGCCAAGGGGACTCCGGAGCTCAGCCCCAGCATTTT. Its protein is CASSQGDSGAQPQHF.